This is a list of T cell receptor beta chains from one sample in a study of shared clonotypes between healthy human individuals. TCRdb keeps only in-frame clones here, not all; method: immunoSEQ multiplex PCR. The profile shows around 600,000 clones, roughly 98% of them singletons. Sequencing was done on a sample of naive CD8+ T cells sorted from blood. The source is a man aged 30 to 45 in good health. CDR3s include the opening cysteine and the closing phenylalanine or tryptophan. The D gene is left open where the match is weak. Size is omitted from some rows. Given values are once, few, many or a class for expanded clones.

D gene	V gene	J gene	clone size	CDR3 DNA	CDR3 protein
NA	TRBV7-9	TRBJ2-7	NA	TGTGCCAGCAGCGGCGTGGTGACGCCGTTGTACGAGCAGTACTTC	CASSGVVTPLYEQYF
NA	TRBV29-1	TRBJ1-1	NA	TGCAGCGTCTCGAGGGTCGGCAGTGAAGCTTTCTTT	CSVSRVGSEAFF
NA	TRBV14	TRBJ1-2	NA	TGTGCCAGCAGCCAAGATATAAGGTGGAGCTACACCTTC	CASSQDIRWSYTF
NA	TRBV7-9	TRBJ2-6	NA	TGTGCCAGCAGCTTCCCAGGGGCTAGCTCTGGGGCCAACGTCCTGACTTTC	CASSFPGASSGANVLTF
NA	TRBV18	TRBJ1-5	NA	TGTGCCAGCTCAAGTAGCAGGGATAGCAATCAGCCCCAGCATTTT	CASSSSRDSNQPQHF
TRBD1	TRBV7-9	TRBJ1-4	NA	TGTGCCAGCAGCCGAGGACAGGAGGCAACTAATGAAAAACTGTTTTTT	CASSRGQEATNEKLFF
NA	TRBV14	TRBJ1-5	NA	TGTGCCAGCAGCCACGCAAACCAGCCCCAGCATTTT	CASSHANQPQHF
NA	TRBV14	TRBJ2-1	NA	TGTGCCAGCAGCTTGGGGAGTGAGCAGTTCTTC	CASSLGSEQFF
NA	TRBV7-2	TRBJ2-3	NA	TGTGCCAGCAGCCCGTTGGACATCGAGAGCACAGATACGCAGTATTTT	CASSPLDIESTDTQYF
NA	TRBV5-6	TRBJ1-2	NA	TGTGCCAGCAGCCGTCAGGGTAACTATGGCTACACCTTC	CASSRQGNYGYTF
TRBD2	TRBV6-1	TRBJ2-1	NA	TGTGCCAGCACCCGGGGGGACCCCTCCTACAATGAGCAGTTCTTC	CASTRGDPSYNEQFF
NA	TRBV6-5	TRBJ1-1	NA	TGTGCCAGCAGGACGAACACTGAAGCTTTCTTT	CASRTNTEAFF
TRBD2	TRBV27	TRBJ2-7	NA	TGTGCCAGCAGTTTATCGGGAGGGCCGTTCGAGCAGTACTTC	CASSLSGGPFEQYF
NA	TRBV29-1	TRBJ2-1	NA	TGCAGCGTTGACGCACACGAATCGATTGCCTACAATGAGCAGTTCTTC	CSVDAHESIAYNEQFF
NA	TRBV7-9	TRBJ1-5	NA	TGTGCCAGCAGCTTGGGGTGGGGCAGTTCAGAGCCCCAGCATTTT	CASSLGWGSSEPQHF
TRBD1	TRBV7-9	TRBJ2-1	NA	TGTGCCAGCAGCACGACAGGGGATGAGCAGTTCTTC	CASSTTGDEQFF
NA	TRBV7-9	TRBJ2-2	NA	TGTGCCAGCAGCCCGGGACTGAACACCGGGGAGCTGTTTTTT	CASSPGLNTGELFF
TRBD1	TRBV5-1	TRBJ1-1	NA	TGCGCCAGCAGCCCGGGACAGAACGCTGAAGCTTTCTTT	CASSPGQNAEAFF
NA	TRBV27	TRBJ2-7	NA	TGTGCCAGCAGTCAGATCGGGGACGAGCAGTACTTC	CASSQIGDEQYF
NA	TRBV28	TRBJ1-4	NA	TGTGCCAGCAGCTGGACGGCTGAAAAACTGTTTTTT	CASSWTAEKLFF
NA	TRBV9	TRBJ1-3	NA	TGTGCCAGCAGCGTAGAGGTTTGGGCCTCTGGAAACACCATATATTTT	CASSVEVWASGNTIYF
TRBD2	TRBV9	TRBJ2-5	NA	TGTGCCAGCACCGCGGGACTAGCGGGAGGAGAGACCCAGTACTTC	CASTAGLAGGETQYF
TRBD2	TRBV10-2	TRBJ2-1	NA	TGCGCCAGCAGACGGGGGGGAACAGAGCAGTTCTTC	CASRRGGTEQFF
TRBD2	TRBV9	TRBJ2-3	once	TGTGCCAGCAGCGTAGAGGGACTAGGGGCAGATACGCAGTATTTT	CASSVEGLGADTQYF
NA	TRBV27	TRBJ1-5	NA	TGTGCCAGCAGTTTGGGGTCCAATCAGCCCCAGCATTTT	CASSLGSNQPQHF
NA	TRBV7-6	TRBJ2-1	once	TGTGCCAGCAGCTTAGTTAAGCCAGAGAGCTCCTACAATGAGCAGTTCTTC	CASSLVKPESSYNEQFF
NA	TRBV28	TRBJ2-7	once	TGTGCCAGCAGGGCTGACGGATCCTACGAGCAGTACTTC	CASRADGSYEQYF
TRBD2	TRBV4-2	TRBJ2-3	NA	TGTGCCAGCAGCCAAGACACTAGCGGGAGTTCAGATACGCAGTATTTT	CASSQDTSGSSDTQYF
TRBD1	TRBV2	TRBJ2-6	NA	TGTGCCAGCAGTGAATGGGACAGCTCTGGGGCCAACGTCCTGACTTTC	CASSEWDSSGANVLTF
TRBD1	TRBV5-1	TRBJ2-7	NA	TGCGCCAGCAGCTTCGGGACAGGTACCTACGAGCAGTACTTC	CASSFGTGTYEQYF
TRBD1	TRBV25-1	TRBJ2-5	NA	TGTGCCAGCAGTGAGTTCGGGACAGGATGGGAGACCCAGTACTTC	CASSEFGTGWETQYF
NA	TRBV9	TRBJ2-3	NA	TGTGCCAGCAGCGTAGCCGGAGCTAGCACAGATACGCAGTATTTT	CASSVAGASTDTQYF
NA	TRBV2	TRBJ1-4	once	TGTGCCAGCAGTATCAGGGCAGTAGGTGAAAAACTGTTTTTT	CASSIRAVGEKLFF
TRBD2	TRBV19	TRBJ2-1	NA	TGTGCCAGTAGTATCCTAGCGGGAGGGGATTACAATGAGCAGTTCTTC	CASSILAGGDYNEQFF
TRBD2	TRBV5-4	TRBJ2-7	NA	TGTGCCAGCAGCCGGGGACTAGCGGGAGATCAAGAGCAGTACTTC	CASSRGLAGDQEQYF
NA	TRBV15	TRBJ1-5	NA	TGTGCCACCAGCTCAGACGATAATAGCAATCAGCCCCAGCATTTT	CATSSDDNSNQPQHF
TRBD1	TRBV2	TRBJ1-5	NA	TGTGCCACTACTTCGGGACAGGGCAATCAGCCCCAGCATTTT	CATTSGQGNQPQHF
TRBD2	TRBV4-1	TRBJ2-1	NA	TGCGCCAGCAGCCAAGTGGGTAGCGGGAGTTTCTATGAGCAGTTCTTC	CASSQVGSGSFYEQFF
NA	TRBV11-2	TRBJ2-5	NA	TGTGCCAGCAGCTCCCGACGGGTCCAAGAGACCCAGTACTTC	CASSSRRVQETQYF
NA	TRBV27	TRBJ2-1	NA	TGTGCCAGCGGAACTACGGGAGAGCTCTACAATGAGCAGTTCTTC	CASGTTGELYNEQFF
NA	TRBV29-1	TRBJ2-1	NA	TGCAGCGTACAGTACAATGAGCAGTTCTTC	CSVQYNEQFF
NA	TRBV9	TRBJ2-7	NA	TGTGCCAGCAGCGTAGGGGCAGGGTCTCGCTACGAGCAGTACTTC	CASSVGAGSRYEQYF
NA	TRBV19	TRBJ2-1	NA	TGTGCCAGTAGTATGAGTTGGATGGGGATCCTCAATGAGCAGTTCTTC	CASSMSWMGILNEQFF
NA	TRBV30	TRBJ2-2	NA	TGTGCCTGGAGTGGGGTGGGGATACTTTCGGGGGCGAACACCGGGGAGCTGTTTTTT	CAWSGVGILSGANTGELFF
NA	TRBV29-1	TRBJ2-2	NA	TGCAGCGTCGCCTGGTACACCGGGGAGCTGTTTTTT	CSVAWYTGELFF
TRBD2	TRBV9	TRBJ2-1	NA	TGTGCCAGCAGCGTAAGGCGGGAGGGCCGCAGTAACGATGAGCAGTTCTTC	CASSVRREGRSNDEQFF
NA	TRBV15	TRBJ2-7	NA	TGTGCCACCAGCAGAACCCCCGCCGAGACAGCTTCCTACGAGCAGTACTTC	CATSRTPAETASYEQYF
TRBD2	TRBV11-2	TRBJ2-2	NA	TGTGCCAGCAGCTTAGCCGGGGGACTAGCGGGTCCCACCGGGGAGCTGTTTTTT	CASSLAGGLAGPTGELFF
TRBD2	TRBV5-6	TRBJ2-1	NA	TGTGCCAGCAGCCCCGGGACTAGCGCCTACAATGAGCAGTTCTTC	CASSPGTSAYNEQFF
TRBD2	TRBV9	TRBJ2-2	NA	TGTGCCAGCAGCGACCCCCTAAACCCGGGACTAGCGGGGTTCACCGGGGAGCTGTTTTTT	CASSDPLNPGLAGFTGELFF
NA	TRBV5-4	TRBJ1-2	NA	TGTGCCAGCAGCTTCCCAGACAACTATGGCTACACCTTC	CASSFPDNYGYTF
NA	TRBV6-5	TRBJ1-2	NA	TGTGCCAGCAGTTACTCCACGTATGATGGCTACACCTTC	CASSYSTYDGYTF
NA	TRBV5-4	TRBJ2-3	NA	TGTGCCAGCAGCTGGACGGGAGTCGGCACAGATACGCAGTATTTT	CASSWTGVGTDTQYF
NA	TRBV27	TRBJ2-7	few	TGTGCCAGCAGTCTCGGGGCGCGATACGAGCAGTACTTC	CASSLGARYEQYF
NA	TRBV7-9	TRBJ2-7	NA	TGTGCCAGCAGCTTAGCGCCGTCAATCTCCTACGAGCAGTACTTC	CASSLAPSISYEQYF
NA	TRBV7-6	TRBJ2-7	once	TGTGCCAGCAGCCCAGAACCCGTTGACCGGTACGAGCAGTACTTC	CASSPEPVDRYEQYF
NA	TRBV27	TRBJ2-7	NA	TGTGCCAGCAGTTTATCGTGGGGTTTCACCCACGAGCAGTACTTC	CASSLSWGFTHEQYF
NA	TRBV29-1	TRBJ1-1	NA	TGCAGCGCCAGATCTTTGAACACTGAAGCTTTCTTT	CSARSLNTEAFF
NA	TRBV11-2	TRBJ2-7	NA	TGTGCCAGCAGCTTAACAGGAGGGAGGTACGAGCAGTACTTC	CASSLTGGRYEQYF
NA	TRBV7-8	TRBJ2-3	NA	TGTGCCAGCAGCTGGAGCACAGATACGCAGTATTTT	CASSWSTDTQYF